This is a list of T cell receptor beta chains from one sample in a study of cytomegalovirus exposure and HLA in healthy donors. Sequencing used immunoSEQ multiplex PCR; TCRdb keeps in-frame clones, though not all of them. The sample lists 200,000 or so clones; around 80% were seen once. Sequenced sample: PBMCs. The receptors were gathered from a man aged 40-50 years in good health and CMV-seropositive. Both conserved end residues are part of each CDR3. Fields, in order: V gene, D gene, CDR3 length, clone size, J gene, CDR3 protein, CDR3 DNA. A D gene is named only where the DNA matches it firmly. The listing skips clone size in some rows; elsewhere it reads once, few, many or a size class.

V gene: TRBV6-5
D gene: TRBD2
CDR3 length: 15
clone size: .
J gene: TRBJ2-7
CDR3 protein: CASSYSVAGGDEQYF
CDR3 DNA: TGTGCCAGCAGTTACTCAGTAGCGGGGGGCGACGAGCAGTACTTC

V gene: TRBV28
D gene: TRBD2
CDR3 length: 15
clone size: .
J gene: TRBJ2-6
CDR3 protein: CASSLGGTGANVLTF
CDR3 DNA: TGTGCCAGCAGTTTGGGGGGGACTGGGGCCAACGTCCTGACTTTC

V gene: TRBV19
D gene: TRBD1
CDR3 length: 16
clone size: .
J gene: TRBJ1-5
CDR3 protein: CASSSYTGGGNQPQHF
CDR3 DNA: TGTGCCAGTAGTTCCTACACAGGGGGCGGCAATCAGCCCCAGCATTTT

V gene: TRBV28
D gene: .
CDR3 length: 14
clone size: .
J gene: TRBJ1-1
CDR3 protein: CASSSITQDTEAFF
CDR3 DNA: TGTGCCAGCAGTTCTATCACCCAGGACACTGAAGCTTTCTTT

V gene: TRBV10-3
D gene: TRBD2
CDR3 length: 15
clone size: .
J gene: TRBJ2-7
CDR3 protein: CAISESGGLSYEQYF
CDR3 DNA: TGTGCCATCAGTGAAAGCGGGGGGCTCTCCTACGAGCAGTACTTC

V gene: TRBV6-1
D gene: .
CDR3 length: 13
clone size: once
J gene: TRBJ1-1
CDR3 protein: CASSVTRVTEAFF
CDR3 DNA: TGTGCCAGCAGTGTAACCAGGGTCACTGAAGCTTTCTTT

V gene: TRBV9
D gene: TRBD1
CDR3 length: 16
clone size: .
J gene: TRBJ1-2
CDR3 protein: CASSGRVRDRDYGYTF
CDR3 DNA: TGTGCCAGCAGCGGACGGGTCCGGGACAGGGACTATGGTTACACCTTC

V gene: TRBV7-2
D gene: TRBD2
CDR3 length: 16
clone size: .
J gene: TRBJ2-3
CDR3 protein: CASSYERGDLSHTQYF
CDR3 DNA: TGTGCCAGCAGCTATGAGCGGGGGGACTTATCGCATACGCAGTATTTT

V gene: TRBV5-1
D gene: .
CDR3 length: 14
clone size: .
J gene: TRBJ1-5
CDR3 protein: CASSKDSSNQPQHF
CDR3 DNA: TGCGCCAGCAGCAAGGACAGTAGCAATCAGCCCCAGCATTTT

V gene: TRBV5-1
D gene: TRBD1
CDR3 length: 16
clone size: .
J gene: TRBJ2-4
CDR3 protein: CASSLVNRGEGNIQYF
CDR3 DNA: TGCGCCAGCAGCTTGGTAAACAGGGGAGAGGGAAACATTCAGTACTTC

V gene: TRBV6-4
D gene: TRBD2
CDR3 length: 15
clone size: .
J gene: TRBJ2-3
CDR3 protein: CASSATSGYTDTQYF
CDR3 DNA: TGTGCCAGCAGTGCGACTAGCGGCTACACAGATACGCAGTATTTT

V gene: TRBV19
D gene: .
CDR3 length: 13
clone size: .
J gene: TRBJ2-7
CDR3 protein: CASSIVGGYEQYF
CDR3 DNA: TGTGCCAGTAGTATAGTAGGCGGCTACGAGCAGTACTTC

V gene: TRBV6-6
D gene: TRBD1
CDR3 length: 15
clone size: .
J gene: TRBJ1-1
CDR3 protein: CASSARDSLNTEAFF
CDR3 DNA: TGTGCCAGCAGCGCGAGGGACAGCCTGAACACTGAAGCTTTCTTT

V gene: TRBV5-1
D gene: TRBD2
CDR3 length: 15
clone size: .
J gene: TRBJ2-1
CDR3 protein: CASSLARGAYNEQFF
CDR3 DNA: TGCGCCAGCAGCTTGGCGCGGGGGGCCTACAATGAGCAGTTCTTC

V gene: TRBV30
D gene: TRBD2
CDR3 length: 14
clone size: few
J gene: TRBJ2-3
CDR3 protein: CAWSWRGGPNTQYF
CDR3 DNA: TGTGCCTGGAGTTGGCGGGGGGGGCCGAATACGCAGTATTTT

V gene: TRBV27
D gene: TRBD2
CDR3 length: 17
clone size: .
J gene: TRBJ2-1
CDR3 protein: CASSLGTSGGAYNEQFF
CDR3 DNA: TGTGCCAGCAGTTTAGGGACTAGCGGGGGGGCCTACAATGAGCAGTTCTTC

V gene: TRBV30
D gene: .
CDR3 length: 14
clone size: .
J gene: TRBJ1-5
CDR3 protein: CAWAKGEGGQPQHF
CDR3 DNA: TGTGCCTGGGCGAAAGGGGAGGGTGGTCAGCCCCAGCATTTT

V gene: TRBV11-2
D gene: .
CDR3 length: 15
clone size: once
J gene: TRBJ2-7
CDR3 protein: CASSLRGAGDYEQYF
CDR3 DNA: TGTGCCAGCAGCCTCCGGGGGGCCGGGGACTACGAGCAGTACTTC

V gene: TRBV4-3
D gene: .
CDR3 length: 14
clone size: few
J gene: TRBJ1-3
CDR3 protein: CASSQTNSGNTIYF
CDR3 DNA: TGCGCCAGCAGCCAAACAAACTCTGGAAACACCATATATTTT

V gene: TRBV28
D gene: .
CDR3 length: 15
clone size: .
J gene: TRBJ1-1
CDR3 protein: CASSAQGTMNTEAFF
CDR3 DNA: TGTGCCAGCAGTGCCCAGGGTACAATGAACACTGAAGCTTTCTTT

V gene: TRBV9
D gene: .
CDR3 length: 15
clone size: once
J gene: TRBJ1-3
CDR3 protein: CASSAGGASGNTIYF
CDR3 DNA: TGTGCCAGCAGCGCCGGCGGCGCCTCTGGAAACACCATATATTTT

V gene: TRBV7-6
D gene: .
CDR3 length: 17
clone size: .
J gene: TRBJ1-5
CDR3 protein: CASSLVVELYSNQPQHF
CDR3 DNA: TGTGCCAGCAGCTTAGTAGTTGAGCTTTATAGCAATCAGCCCCAGCATTTT

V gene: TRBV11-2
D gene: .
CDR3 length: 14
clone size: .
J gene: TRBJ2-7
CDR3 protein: CASSLADRAYEQYF
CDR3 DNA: TGTGCCAGCAGCTTAGCGGACAGAGCCTACGAGCAGTACTTC

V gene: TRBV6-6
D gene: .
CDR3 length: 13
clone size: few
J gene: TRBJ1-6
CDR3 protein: CASSGGGNSPLHF
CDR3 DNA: TGTGCCAGCAGTGGGGGAGGAAATTCACCCCTCCACTTT

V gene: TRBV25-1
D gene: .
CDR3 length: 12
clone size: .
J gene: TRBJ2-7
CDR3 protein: CASSEYRSEQYF
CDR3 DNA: TGTGCCAGCAGTGAATACAGATCGGAGCAGTACTTC

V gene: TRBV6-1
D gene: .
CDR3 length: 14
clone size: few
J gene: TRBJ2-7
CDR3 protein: CASSGLTTGYEQYF
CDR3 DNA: TGTGCCAGCAGTGGACTAACAACGGGCTACGAGCAGTACTTC

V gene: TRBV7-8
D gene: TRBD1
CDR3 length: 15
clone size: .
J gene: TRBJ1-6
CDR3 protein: CASSLAGGFNSPLHF
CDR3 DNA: TGTGCCAGCAGCTTAGCAGGGGGCTTTAATTCACCCCTCCACTTT

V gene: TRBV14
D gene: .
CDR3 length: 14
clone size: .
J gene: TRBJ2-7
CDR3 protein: CASSQAGVTYEQYF
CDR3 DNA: TGTGCCAGCAGCCAAGCAGGGGTAACCTACGAGCAGTACTTC

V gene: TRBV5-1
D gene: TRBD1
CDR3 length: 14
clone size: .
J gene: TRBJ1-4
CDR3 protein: CASREGQRNEKLFF
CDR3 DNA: TGCGCCAGCAGGGAGGGACAGCGAAATGAAAAACTGTTTTTT

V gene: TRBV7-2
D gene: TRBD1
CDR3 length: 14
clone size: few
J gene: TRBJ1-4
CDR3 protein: CASSLRDRGEKLFF
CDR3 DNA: TGTGCCAGCAGCTTGCGGGACAGAGGCGAAAAACTGTTTTTT

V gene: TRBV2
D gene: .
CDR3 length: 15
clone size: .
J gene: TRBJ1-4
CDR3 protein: CARSEVAGGREKLFF
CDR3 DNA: TGTGCCAGGAGTGAAGTGGCAGGAGGTCGGGAAAAACTGTTTTTT